Listed below are T cell receptor beta chains from one sample, sequenced in a study of Ad26.COV2.S vaccination and SARS-CoV-2 variants. Generated by immunoSEQ multiplex PCR, the TCRdb table keeps only in-frame clones and is missing some. The sample consists of 380,000 or so clones, 80% to 90% of them appearing once. The specimen was peripheral blood, collected in a trial of Ad26.COV2.S vaccine versus placebo. Receptors originate from a person between 18 and 59 years old who received the Ad26.COV2.S COVID-19 vaccine or a placebo. Both conserved end residues are part of each CDR3. Fields, in order: V gene, clone size, J gene, CDR3 protein. Clone size appears in some rows only: once, few, many, or a class for an expanded clone.

TRBV19	-	TRBJ2-1	CASSTEDRGHNEQFF
TRBV15	-	TRBJ2-7	CATSRVLAASYEQYF
TRBV6-2/TRBV6-3	once	TRBJ2-7	CASSWWAGGTYEQYF
TRBV5-1	-	TRBJ1-1	CASSFTQGAGTEAFF
TRBV20-1	-	TRBJ1-1	CSARGLSEAFF
TRBV28	-	TRBJ1-1	CASRSPGTGVPEAFF
TRBV5-6	-	TRBJ2-3	CASSLAGQGSTDTQYF
TRBV27	-	TRBJ1-4	CASSLSLYLNEKLFF
TRBV3-1/TRBV3-2	-	TRBJ1-5	CASSQDSNQPQHF
TRBV10-3	once	TRBJ2-7	CAIRRDSSYEQYF
TRBV28	-	TRBJ2-7	CASSPTTGGYYEQYF
TRBV6-1	-	TRBJ1-2	CASSENILMGYTF
TRBV6-2/TRBV6-3	-	TRBJ2-1	CASSYLGRGNEQFF
TRBV7-9	-	TRBJ2-1	CASSRIGSKNEQFF
TRBV6-1	-	TRBJ1-1	CASSEQSLSEAFF
TRBV9	-	TRBJ2-1	CASSVAPRGATYNEQFF
TRBV7-8	-	TRBJ2-1	CASSLGPTSWNEQFF
TRBV7-8	-	TRBJ1-4	CASSLARQGAGEKLFF
TRBV5-8	-	TRBJ2-2	CASSFSSGMIGELFF
TRBV12-5	-	TRBJ2-7	CASGSSGQEPYEQYF